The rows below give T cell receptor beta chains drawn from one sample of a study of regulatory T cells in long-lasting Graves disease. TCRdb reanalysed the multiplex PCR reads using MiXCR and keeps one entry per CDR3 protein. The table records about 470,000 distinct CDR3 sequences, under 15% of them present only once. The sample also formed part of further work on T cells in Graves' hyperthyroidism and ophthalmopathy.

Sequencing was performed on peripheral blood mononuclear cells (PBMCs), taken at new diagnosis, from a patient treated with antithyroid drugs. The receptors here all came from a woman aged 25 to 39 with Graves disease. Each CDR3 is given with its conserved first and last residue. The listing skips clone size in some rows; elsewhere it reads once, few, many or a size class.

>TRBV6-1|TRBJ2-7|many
CASSPIITGGKDEQYF
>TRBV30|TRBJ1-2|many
CAWSGTAYGYTF
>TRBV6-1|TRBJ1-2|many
CASRGSNYGYTF
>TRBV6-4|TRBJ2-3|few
CASSEREADTQYF
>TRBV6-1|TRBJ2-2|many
CANYHRGGKNTGELFF
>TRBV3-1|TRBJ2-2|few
CASSRQGTTGELFF
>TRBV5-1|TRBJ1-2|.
CASSLGPVDGCTF
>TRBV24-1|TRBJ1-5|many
CATSAQGPGQGRLPDQPQHF
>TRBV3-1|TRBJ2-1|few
CASSRILAGDEQFF
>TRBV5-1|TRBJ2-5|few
CASSLSPETQYF
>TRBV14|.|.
CASSRRRGDNTEAFF
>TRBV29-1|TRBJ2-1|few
CSVEEGSNEQFF
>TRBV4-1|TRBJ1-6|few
CASSQVGQAGNSPLHF
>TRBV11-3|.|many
CASSPPEGLGTNYEQYF
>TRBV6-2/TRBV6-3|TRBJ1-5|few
CASSAQGDQPQHF
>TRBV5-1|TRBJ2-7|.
CASSPQTSITYEQYF
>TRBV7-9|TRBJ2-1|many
CASSLGTSQWEFF
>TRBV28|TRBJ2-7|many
CASSAGIYEQYF
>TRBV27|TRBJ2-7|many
CASSIPGQGAGEQYF
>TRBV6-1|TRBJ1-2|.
CASSPLRISYGYTF
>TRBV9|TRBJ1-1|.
CASSVAGHLNTEAFF
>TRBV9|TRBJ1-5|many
CASSTGSSHQPQHF
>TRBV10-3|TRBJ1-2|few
CAIGGGYGYTF
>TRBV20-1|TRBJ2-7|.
CSARSESAEQYF
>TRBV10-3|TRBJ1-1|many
CAINKDWNTEAFF
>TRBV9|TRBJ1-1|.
CASSASGVTEAFF
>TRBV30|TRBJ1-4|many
CAWSVGTGQEKLFF
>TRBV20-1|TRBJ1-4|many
CSAPPRQGSTNEKLFF
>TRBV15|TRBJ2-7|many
CATSRDPSGSYEQYF
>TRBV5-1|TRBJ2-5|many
CASSSSTSAETQYF
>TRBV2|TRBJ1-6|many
CARRVGTNSPLHF
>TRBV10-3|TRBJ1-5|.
CAIGTGNSNQPQHF
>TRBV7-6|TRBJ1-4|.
CASSLAPLNEKLFF
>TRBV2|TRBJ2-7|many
CASMGLDSVQYF
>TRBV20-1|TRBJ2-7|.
CSARDSYRVFYEQYF
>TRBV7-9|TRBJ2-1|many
CASSVAGAPYNEQFF
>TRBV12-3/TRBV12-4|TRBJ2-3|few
CASSLGTGATQYF
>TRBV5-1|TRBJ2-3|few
CASSLFPAGDISDTQYF
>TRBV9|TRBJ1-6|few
CASSVGSAYSPLHF
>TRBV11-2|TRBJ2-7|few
CASSSVRGLKTYEQYF